A single sample gave rise to the 2 T cell receptor beta chains below, sequenced in a study of control samples from healthy donors and cancer patients. TCRdb keeps only in-frame clones here, not all; method: immunoSEQ multiplex PCR. The table includes 150,000 to 180,000 clones, approximately 94% detected once. The source material was blood. The receptors derive from a man between 40 and 49 years old in good health.

The chain is built from TRBV27 and TRBJ2-2, with D uncertain. The V and J ends lost 7 bases and 5 bases respectively, with 17 bases between them. The CDR3 consists of 15 residues. In germline, CDR1 is MNHEY, CDR2 SMNVEV (reference sequence). The CDR3 is CASKLAAFGTGELFF. The CDR3 bases are TGTGCCAGCAAGTTGGCCGCCTTTGGAACCGGGGAGCTGTTTTTT.

This chain joins TRBV6-2 or TRBV6-3 and TRBJ1-1; D is undetermined. Germline loops: CDR1 MNHEY, CDR2 SVGEGT. The CDR3 covers 12 residues. V lost 4 bases to trimming and J lost 8 bases, with 11 bases between them. The CDR3 reads CASSWGGSEAFF. In DNA, the CDR3 is TGTGCCAGCAGTTGGGGAGGATCCGAAGCTTTCTTT.